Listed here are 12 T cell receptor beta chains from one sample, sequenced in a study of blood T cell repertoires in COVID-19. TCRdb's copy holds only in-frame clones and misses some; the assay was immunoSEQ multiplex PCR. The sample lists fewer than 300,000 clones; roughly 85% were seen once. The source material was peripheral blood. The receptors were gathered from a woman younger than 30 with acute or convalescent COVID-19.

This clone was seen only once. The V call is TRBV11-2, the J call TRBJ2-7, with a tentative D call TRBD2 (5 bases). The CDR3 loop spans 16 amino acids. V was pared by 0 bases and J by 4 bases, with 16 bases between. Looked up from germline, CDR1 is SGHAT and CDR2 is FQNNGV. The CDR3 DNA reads TGTGCCAGCAGCTTAGATCAAGCGAGGGAAGATTACGAGCAGTACTTC. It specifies CASSLDQAREDYEQYF.

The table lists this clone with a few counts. The CDR3 spells CASSQDAGGPNYGYTF. The CDR3, as DNA: TGCGCCAGCAGCCAAGACGCGGGGGGGCCTAACTATGGCTACACCTTC. The rearrangement links TRBV4-1 to TRBJ1-2; D possibly corresponds to TRBD1 (6 bases). There are 16 residues in the CDR3. Trimming removed 0 bases from V and 0 bases from J, with 11 bases in between. The germline gives CDR1 MGHRA, CDR2 YSYEKL.

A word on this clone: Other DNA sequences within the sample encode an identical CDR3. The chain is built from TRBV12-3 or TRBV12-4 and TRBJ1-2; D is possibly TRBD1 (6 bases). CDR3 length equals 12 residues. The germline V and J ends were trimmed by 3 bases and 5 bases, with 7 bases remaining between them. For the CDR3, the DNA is TGTGCCAGCAGTTTCCAGGGGTATGGCTACACCTTC. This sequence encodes CASSFQGYGYTF.

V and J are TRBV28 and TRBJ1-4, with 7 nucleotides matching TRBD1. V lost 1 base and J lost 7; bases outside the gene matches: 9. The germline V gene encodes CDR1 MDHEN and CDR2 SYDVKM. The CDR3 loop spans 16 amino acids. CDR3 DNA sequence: TGTGCCAGCAGTTTATCCCTGACAGGGTTAACTGAAAAACTGTTTTTT. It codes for CASSLSLTGLTEKLFF.

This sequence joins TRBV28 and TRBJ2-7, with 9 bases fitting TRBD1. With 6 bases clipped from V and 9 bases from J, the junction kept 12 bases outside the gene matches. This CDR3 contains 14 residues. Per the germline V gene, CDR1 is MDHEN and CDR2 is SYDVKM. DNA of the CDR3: TGTGCCAGCAGCGTACAGGGGGCGCGGGAAAGGCAGTACTTC. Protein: CASSVQGARERQYF.

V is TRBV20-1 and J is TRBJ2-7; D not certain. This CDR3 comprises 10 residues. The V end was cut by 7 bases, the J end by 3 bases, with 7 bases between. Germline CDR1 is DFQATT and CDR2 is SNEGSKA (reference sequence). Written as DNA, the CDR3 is TGCAGTGTTCCACTCTACGAGCAGTACTTC. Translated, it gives CSVPLYEQYF.

The CDR3 region is CAWSGGPLREKLFF. The CDR3 region has the DNA TGTGCCTGGAGTGGGGGGCCCCTTAGGGAAAAACTGTTTTTT. The chain links TRBV30 to TRBJ1-4; tentatively, D is TRBD1 (6 bases). V lost 1 base and J lost 8, with 14 bases in between. CDR3 length: 14 residues. Germline V lookup: CDR1 GTSNPN, CDR2 SVGIG (reference sequence). The full variable domain, completed using reference TRBV30 and TRBJ1-4, is SQTIHQWPATLVQPVGSPLSLECTVEGTSNPNLYWYRQAAGRGLQLLFYSVGIGQISSEVPQNLSASRPQDRQFILSSKKLLLSDSGFYLCAWSGGPLREKLFFGSGTQLSVL.

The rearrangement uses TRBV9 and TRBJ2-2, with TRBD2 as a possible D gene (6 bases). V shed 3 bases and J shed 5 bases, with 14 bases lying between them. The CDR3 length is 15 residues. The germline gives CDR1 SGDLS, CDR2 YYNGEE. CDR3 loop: CASSGQARGTGELFF. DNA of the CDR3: TGTGCCAGCAGCGGCCAGGCGCGGGGAACCGGGGAGCTGTTTTTT.

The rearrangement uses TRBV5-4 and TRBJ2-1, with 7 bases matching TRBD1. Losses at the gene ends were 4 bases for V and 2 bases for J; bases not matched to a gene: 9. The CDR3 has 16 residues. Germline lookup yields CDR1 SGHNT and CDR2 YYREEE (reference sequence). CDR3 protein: CASSPPEGAAYNEQFF. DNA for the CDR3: TGTGCCAGCAGCCCTCCAGAGGGGGCGGCCTACAATGAGCAGTTCTTC. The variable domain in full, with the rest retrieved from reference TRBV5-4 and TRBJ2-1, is ETGVTQSPTHLIKTRGQQVTLRCSSQSGHNTVSWYQQALGQGPQFIFQYYREEENGRGNFPPRFSGLQFPNYSSELNVNALELDDSALYLCASSPPEGAAYNEQFFGPGTRLTVL.

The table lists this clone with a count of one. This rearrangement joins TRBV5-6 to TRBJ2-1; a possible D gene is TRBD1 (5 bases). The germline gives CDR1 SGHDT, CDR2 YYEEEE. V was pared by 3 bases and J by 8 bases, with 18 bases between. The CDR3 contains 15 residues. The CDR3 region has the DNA TGTGCCAGCAGCTATCAGGGTTCAGGGTTCCATGAGCAGTTCTTC. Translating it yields CASSYQGSGFHEQFF.

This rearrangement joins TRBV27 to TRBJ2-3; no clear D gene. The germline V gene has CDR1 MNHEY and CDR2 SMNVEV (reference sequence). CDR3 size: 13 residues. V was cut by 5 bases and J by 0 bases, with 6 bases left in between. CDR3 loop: CASSLESTDTQYF. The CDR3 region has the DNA TGTGCCAGCAGTCTAGAAAGCACAGATACGCAGTATTTT.

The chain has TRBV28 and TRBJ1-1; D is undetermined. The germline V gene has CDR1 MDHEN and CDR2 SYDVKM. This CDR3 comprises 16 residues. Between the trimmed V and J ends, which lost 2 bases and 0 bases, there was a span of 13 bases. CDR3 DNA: TGTGCCAGCAGTTTAAACGAACAGCTCATGAACACTGAAGCTTTCTTT. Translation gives CASSLNEQLMNTEAFF.